Shown below are 20 T cell receptor beta chains from a single sample sequenced in a study of cytomegalovirus exposure and HLA in healthy donors. Primers for the PCR totalled 60 Vbeta and 13 Jbeta. The assay was immunoSEQ multiplex PCR, and TCRdb's table has in-frame clones only and misses some. Of roughly 130,000 clones in the sample, 70% to 85% are singletons; the top ten hold 2.7%. Sequencing used PBMCs. Every receptor here comes from a boy under 10 years old in good health and CMV-seronegative.

The V gene is TRBV9, the J gene TRBJ2-1; 7 positions agree with TRBD2. The V segment lost 2 bases and the J segment 1 base; nucleotides outside the gene matches: 3. Looked up from germline, CDR1 is SGDLS and CDR2 is YYNGEE. The CDR3 is 15 residues long. In nucleotides, the CDR3 is TGTGCCAGCAGCGTCAGCGGGAAATCCTACAATGAGCAGTTCTTC. Amino acid sequence: CASSVSGKSYNEQFF.

This chain connects TRBV15 to TRBJ2-2; the D is unclear. Germline V lookup: CDR1 LNHNV, CDR2 YYDKDF (reference sequence). This CDR3 comprises 14 residues. V dropped 0 bases and J dropped 8 bases, with 10 bases sitting between them. CDR3 sequence (DNA): TGTGCCACCAGCAGAGATATTAGTTCGGGGGAGCTGTTTTTT. Translating gives CATSRDISSGELFF.

The chain employs TRBV6-6 and TRBJ2-5; TRBD2 matches 14 bases. Looked up from germline, CDR1 is MNHNY and CDR2 is SVGAGI (reference sequence). The CDR3 is 14 residues long. With 6 bases clipped from V and 5 bases from J, the junction kept 2 bases outside the gene matches. CDR3 protein: CASRTSGGAETQYF. The CDR3 nucleotides are TGTGCCAGCAGGACTAGCGGGGGGGCGGAGACCCAGTACTTC.

This clone was counted between two and nine times. The chain couples TRBV7-2 to TRBJ1-2, with D possibly TRBD1 on 5 matching bases. The CDR3 extends over 15 amino acids. Between the trimmed V and J ends, which lost 0 bases and 6 bases, there was a span of 14 bases. From germline, CDR1 is SGHTA and CDR2 FQGNSA. The CDR3 here is CASSLAGQGSHGYTF. CDR3 coding DNA: TGTGCCAGCAGCTTAGCGGGCCAGGGTTCCCATGGCTACACCTTC.

The chain couples TRBV25-1 to TRBJ2-5; 7 bases are a match to TRBD1. CDR3 length equals 14 residues. Germline CDR1 MGHDK, CDR2 SYGVNS. Unmatched junction bases numbered 5, after V lost 3 bases and J lost 4 bases. The CDR3 protein is CASSESAGGETQYF. The CDR3 DNA is TGTGCCAGCAGTGAGTCGGCAGGGGGAGAGACCCAGTACTTC. Together with reference TRBV25-1 and TRBJ2-5, the CDR3 gives the full variable domain: EADIYQTPRYLVIGTGKKITLECSQTMGHDKMYWYQQDPGMELHLIHYSYGVNSTEKGDLSSESTVSRIRTEHFPLTLESARPSHTSQYLCASSESAGGETQYFGPGTRLLVL.

The V gene is TRBV4-1, the J gene TRBJ1-1, with D possibly matching TRBD1 (5 bases). Germline V gene data show CDR1 as MGHRA and CDR2 as YSYEKL. This CDR3 is built from 14 residues. V lost 4 bases and J lost 6, with 15 bases in between. CDR3 region: CASSPLGEAPEAFF. Written as DNA, the CDR3 is TGCGCCAGCAGCCCCCTAGGGGAGGCTCCTGAAGCTTTCTTT.

V gene TRBV5-6 combines with J gene TRBJ2-7; maybe TRBD2 (6 bases). Per the germline V gene, CDR1 is SGHDT and CDR2 is YYEEEE. The CDR3 length is 16 residues. The germline V and J ends were trimmed by 0 bases and 3 bases, with 16 bases remaining between them. CDR3 DNA sequence: TGTGCCAGCAGCTTGGGGTTCAGGGACTCTCACTACGAGCAGTACTTC. It codes for CASSLGFRDSHYEQYF.

The V call is TRBV7-8, the J call TRBJ1-1, with 7 nucleotides matching TRBD1. The junction had 10 bases not matched to a gene; V was cut back by 5 bases and J by 1 base. From germline, CDR1 is SGHVS and CDR2 FQNEAQ. CDR3 size: 16 residues. DNA of the CDR3: TGTGCCAGCAGCGAAGTTGGGACAGCGAGGAACACTGAAGCTTTCTTT. Translating it yields CASSEVGTARNTEAFF.

V usage is TRBV5-8 and J usage is TRBJ2-7, with D possibly matching TRBD1 (6 bases). In germline, CDR1 is SGHTS, CDR2 YDEGEE. V lost 4 bases and J 6 bases, leaving 20 bases between the germline ends. The CDR3 sequence is 15 residues long. The CDR3 DNA reads as TGTGCCAGCAGCCGACAGGAGATGCGCGTCGGCGAGCAGTACTTC. As protein: CASSRQEMRVGEQYF.

The V gene is TRBV11-2, the J gene TRBJ1-5, with D unresolved. CDR3 length: 13 amino acids. Trimming stripped 0 bases from V and 8 bases from J, with 8 bases between. Germline CDR1 is SGHAT and CDR2 is FQNNGV. The CDR3 spells CASSLESLEPQHF. The CDR3 nucleotides are TGTGCCAGCAGCTTAGAGTCTCTTGAGCCCCAGCATTTT.

The chain carries TRBV5-4 and TRBJ2-7, with a possible D match to TRBD1 (5 bases). This CDR3 contains 14 residues. V was shortened by 1 base and J by 2 bases, with 10 bases between the two germline ends. CDR1 is SGHNT and CDR2 is YYREEE in the germline V gene (reference sequence). CDR3 bases: TGTGCCAGCAGCTTGTCCGACAGCCCCTACGAGCAGTACTTC. Its protein product is CASSLSDSPYEQYF.

Only one count was recorded for this clone. The chain uses TRBV6-4 and TRBJ2-3; 7 bases are shared with TRBD2. The CDR3 contains 16 residues. CDR1 is MRHNA and CDR2 is SNTAGT in the germline V gene. Unmatched junction bases numbered 4, after V lost 0 bases and J lost 1 base. The CDR3 sequence is CASSDSAGRGTDTQYF. The CDR3 DNA is TGTGCCAGCAGTGACTCGGCGGGGAGGGGCACAGATACGCAGTATTTT.

The V gene is TRBV2, the J gene TRBJ1-5; 8 positions match TRBD1. The CDR3 is 15 residues long. Germline assignment: CDR1 SNHLY and CDR2 FYNNEI. V gave up 2 bases and J gave up 7 bases; unmatched junction bases: 7. In nucleotides, the CDR3 is TGTGCCAGCAGTGAACCCTCAGGGGGCAGGCAGCCCCAGCATTTT. Residues: CASSEPSGGRQPQHF.

This sequence joins TRBV5-1 and TRBJ1-2, with 12 bases identical to TRBD1. The germline CDR1 and CDR2 sequences are SGHRS and YFSETQ. Trimming removed 3 bases from V and 8 bases from J; junction bases left unmatched: 2. The CDR3 runs to 13 residues. CDR3 protein: CASSWGQGAGYTF. CDR3 DNA: TGCGCCAGCAGCTGGGGACAGGGGGCAGGCTACACCTTC.

This sequence joins TRBV5-1 and TRBJ2-3, with 7 bases matching TRBD2. The germline gives CDR1 SGHRS, CDR2 YFSETQ. The CDR3 loop spans 15 amino acids. The trim removed 7 bases at V and 2 bases at J, leaving 10 bases unmatched. In DNA form, the CDR3 reads TGCGCCAGCTGCCCCTCGGCGGGAGCCACAGATACGCAGTATTTT. Residues: CASCPSAGATDTQYF.

The V call is TRBV18, the J call TRBJ2-3, with D possibly being TRBD1 (5 bases). CDR3 length: 15 amino acids. The V and J ends lost 6 bases and 3 bases respectively, with 16 bases between them. Germline V gives CDR1 KGHSH, CDR2 LQKENI. CDR3 sequence: CASSNQQDQTDTQYF. CDR3 DNA: TGTGCCAGCTCGAACCAACAGGATCAGACAGATACGCAGTATTTT.

The chain couples TRBV5-1 to TRBJ1-5, with 8 bases aligning to TRBD1. The CDR3 contains 14 residues. V gave up 4 bases and J gave up 5 bases; unmatched junction bases: 5. Germline CDR1 is SGHRS and CDR2 is YFSETQ. The CDR3 loop reads CASSLTGGYQPQHF. The CDR3 region has the DNA TGCGCCAGCAGCCTAACAGGGGGATATCAGCCCCAGCATTTT.

This clone was recorded a few times. V gene TRBV4-1 combines with J gene TRBJ1-3; D not resolved. In germline, CDR1 is MGHRA, CDR2 YSYEKL. V was pared by 0 bases and J by 3 bases, with 3 bases between. CDR3 length: 13 amino acids. CDR3 sequence: CASSQDNGNTIYF. The DNA for the CDR3 is TGCGCCAGCAGCCAAGATAATGGAAACACCATATATTTT.

The rearrangement joins TRBV6-6 to TRBJ1-5, with TRBD1 identical over 9 bases. CDR1 and CDR2 from the germline V gene are MNHNY and SVGAGI (reference sequence). After removal of 7 bases from V and 5 bases from J, the junction contained 12 bases not matched to a gene. The CDR3 sequence is 16 residues long. CDR3 bases: TGTGCCAGCACCGACACGGGACAGGGAAGGGATCAGCCCCAGCATTTT. Encoded protein: CASTDTGQGRDQPQHF.

The gene calls are TRBV2 and TRBJ2-2; possible D gene TRBD1, 6 bases. This CDR3 region has 15 residues. Germline loops: CDR1 SNHLY, CDR2 FYNNEI. Trimming pared 2 bases from V and 1 base from J, leaving 8 bases between. The CDR3 bases are TGTGCCAGCAGTGAATGGGGGCGGAACACCGGGGAGCTGTTTTTT. It translates to CASSEWGRNTGELFF.